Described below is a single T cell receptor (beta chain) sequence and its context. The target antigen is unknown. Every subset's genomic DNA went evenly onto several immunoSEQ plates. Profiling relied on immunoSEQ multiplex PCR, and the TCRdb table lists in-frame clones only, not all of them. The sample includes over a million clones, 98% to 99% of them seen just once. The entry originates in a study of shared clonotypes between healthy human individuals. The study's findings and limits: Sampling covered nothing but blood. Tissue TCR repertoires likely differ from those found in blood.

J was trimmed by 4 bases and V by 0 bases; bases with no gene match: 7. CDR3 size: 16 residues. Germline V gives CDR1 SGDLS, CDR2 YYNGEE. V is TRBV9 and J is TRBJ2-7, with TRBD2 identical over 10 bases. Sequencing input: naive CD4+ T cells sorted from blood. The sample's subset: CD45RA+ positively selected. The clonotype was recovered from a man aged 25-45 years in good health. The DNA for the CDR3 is TGTGCCAGCAGCGTAGGTTCACTAGCGGGATTGTACGAGCAGTACTTC. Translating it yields CASSVGSLAGLYEQYF.